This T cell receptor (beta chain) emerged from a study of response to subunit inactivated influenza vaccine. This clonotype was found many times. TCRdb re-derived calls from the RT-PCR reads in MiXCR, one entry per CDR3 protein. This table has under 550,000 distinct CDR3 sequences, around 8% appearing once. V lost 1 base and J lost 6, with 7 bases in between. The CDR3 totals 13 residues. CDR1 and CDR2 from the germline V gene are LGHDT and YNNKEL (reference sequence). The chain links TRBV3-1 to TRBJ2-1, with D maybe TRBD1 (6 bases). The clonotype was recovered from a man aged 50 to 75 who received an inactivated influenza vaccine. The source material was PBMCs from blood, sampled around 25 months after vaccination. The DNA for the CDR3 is TGTGCCAGCAGCCAAGGACAGGTCAATGAGCAGTTCTTC. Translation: CASSQGQVNEQFF.